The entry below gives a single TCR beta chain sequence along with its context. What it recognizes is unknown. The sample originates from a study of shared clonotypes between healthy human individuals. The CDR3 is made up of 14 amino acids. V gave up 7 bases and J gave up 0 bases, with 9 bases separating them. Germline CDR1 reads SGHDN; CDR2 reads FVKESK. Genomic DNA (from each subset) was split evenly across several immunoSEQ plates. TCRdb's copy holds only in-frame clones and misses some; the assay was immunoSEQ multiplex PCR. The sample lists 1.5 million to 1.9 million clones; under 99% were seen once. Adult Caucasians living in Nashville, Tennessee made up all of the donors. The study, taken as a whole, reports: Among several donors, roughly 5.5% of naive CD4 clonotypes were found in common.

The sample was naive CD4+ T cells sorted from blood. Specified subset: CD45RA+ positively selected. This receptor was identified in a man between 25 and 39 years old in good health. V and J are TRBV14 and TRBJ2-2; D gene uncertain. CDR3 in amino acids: CASMRSANTGELFF. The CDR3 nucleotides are TGTGCCAGCATGCGCAGCGCGAACACCGGGGAGCTGTTTTTT.